This TCR beta chain was recorded in a study of beta chain features in type 1 diabetes. V lost 3 bases and J lost 2; bases outside the gene matches: 4. The CDR3 extends over 15 amino acids. Germline lookup yields CDR1 KGHSH and CDR2 LQKENI. Study outcomes and limitations: Shorter TCRB CDR3s, moderately but significantly so, marked every one of the four CD4+ subsets in Type 1 diabetes patients.

In total, each donor contributed a single heparinised blood draw that averaged around 100 mL. Once sorted, every population was more than 95% pure. Expressed TCRB transcripts were sequenced because the isolated RNA had all been reverse transcribed beforehand. Naive, central memory and regulatory T cell samples yielded approximately 3.3 million reads on average. Clones were sequenced by immunoSEQ multiplex PCR, and TCRdb holds only the in-frame ones, with some missing. Here the sample spans about 160,000 clones, around 8% being singletons. This clone came up many times. Its target is unknown. Sequenced material: central memory CD4+ T cells from blood. The gene calls are TRBV18 and TRBJ2-3; 8 bases agree with TRBD2. The sequence derives from a woman aged 18-29 years with type 1 diabetes. The CDR3 here is CASSPAAGDTDTQYF. The DNA of the CDR3 is TGTGCCAGCTCACCGGCAGCGGGAGACACAGATACGCAGTATTTT.